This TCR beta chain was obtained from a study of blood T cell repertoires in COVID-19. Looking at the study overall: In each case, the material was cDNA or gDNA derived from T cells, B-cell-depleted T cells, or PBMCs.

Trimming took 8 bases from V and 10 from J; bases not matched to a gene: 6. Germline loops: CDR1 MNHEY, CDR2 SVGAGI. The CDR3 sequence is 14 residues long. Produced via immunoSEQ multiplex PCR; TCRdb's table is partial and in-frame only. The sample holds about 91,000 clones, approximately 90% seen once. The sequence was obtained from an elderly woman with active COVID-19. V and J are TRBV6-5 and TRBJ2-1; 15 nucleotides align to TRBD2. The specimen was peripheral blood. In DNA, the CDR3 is TGTGCCAGCCTGCCGGGACTAGCGGGAGGCGAGCAGTTCTTC. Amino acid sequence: CASLPGLAGGEQFF.